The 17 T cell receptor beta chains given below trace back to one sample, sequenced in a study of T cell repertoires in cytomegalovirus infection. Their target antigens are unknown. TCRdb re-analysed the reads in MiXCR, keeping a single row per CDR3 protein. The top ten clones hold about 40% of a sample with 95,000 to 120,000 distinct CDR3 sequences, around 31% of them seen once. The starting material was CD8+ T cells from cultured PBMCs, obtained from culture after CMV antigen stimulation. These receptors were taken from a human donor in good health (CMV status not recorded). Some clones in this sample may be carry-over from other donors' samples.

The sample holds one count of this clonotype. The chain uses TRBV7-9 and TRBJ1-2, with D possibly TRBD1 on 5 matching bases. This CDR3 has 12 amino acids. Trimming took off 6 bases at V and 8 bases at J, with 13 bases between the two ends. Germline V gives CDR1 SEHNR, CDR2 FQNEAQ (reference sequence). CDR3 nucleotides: TGTGCCAGCAGAGCGACAGAAGTCGGCTACACCTTC. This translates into CASRATEVGYTF.

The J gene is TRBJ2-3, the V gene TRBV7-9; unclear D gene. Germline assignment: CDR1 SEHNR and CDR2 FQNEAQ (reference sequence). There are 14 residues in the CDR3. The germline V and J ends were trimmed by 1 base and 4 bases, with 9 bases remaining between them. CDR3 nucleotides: TGTGCCAGCAGCTTAGAGCTAGAGGCAGATACGCAGTATTTT. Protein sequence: CASSLELEADTQYF. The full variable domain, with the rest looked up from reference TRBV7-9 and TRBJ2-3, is DTGVSQNPRHKITKRGQNVTFRCDPISEHNRLYWYRQTLGQGPEFLTYFQNEAQLEKSRLLSDRFSAERPKGSFSTLEIQRTEQGDSAMYLCASSLELEADTQYFGPGTRLTVL.

The CDR3 DNA reads as TGTGCCAGTAGTATAGATCAGCGACAGGGAGCTTACAATGAGCAGTTCTTC. Its translation is CASSIDQRQGAYNEQFF. V is TRBV19 and J is TRBJ2-1, with TRBD1 identical over 7 bases. Germline lookup yields CDR1 LNHDA and CDR2 SQIVND (reference sequence). Trimming took 0 bases from V and 4 from J; bases not matched to a gene: 9. The CDR3 sequence is 17 residues long.

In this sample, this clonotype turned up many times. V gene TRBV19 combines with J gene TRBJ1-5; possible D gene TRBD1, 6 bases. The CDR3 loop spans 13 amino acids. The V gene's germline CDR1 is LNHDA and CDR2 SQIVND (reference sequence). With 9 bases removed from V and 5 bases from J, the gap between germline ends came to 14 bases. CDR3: CASTVTGYQPQHF. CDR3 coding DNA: TGTGCCAGCACTGTCACAGGGTATCAGCCCCAGCATTTT.

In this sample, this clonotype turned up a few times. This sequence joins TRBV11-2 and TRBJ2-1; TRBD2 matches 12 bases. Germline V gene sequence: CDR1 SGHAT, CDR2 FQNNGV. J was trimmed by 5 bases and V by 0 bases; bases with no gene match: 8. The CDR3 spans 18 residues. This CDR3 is CASSLDLAGGWVHNEQFF. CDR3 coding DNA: TGTGCCAGCAGCTTAGATCTAGCGGGGGGGTGGGTACACAATGAGCAGTTCTTC. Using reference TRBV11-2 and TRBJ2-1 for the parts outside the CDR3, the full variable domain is EAGVAQSPRYKIIEKRQSVAFWCNPISGHATLYWYQQILGQGPKLLIQFQNNGVVDDSQLPKDRFSAERLKGVDSTLKIQPAKLEDSAVYLCASSLDLAGGWVHNEQFFGPGTRLTVL.

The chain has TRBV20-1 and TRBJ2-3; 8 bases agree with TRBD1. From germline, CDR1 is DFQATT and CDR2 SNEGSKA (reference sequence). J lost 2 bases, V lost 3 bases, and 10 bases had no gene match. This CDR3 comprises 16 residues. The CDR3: CSASYGRGPVTDTQYF. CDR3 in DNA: TGCAGTGCTAGTTACGGCAGGGGGCCCGTCACAGATACGCAGTATTTT.

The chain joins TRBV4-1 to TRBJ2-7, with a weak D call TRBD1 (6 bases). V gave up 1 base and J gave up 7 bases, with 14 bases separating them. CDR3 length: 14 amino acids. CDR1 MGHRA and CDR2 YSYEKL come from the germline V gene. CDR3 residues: CASSQAEQGGEQYF. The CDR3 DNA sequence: TGCGCCAGCAGCCAAGCTGAACAGGGTGGGGAGCAGTACTTC.

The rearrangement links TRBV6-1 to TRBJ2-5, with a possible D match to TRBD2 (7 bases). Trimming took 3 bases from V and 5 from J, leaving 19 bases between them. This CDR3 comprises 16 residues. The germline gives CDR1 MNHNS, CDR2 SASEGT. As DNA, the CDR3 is TGTGCCAGCAGTGAGGGGGGGGGGCAGGGCGGGGAGACCCAGTACTTC. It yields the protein CASSEGGGQGGETQYF.

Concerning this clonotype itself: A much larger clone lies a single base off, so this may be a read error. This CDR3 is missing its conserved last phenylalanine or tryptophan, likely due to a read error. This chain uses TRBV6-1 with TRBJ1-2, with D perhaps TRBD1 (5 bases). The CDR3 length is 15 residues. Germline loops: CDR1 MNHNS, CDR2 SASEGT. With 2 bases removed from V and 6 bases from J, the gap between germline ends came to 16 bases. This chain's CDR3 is CASSEFPTGRNGYTY. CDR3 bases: TGTGCCAGCAGTGAATTCCCTACAGGCAGAAATGGCTACACCTAC.

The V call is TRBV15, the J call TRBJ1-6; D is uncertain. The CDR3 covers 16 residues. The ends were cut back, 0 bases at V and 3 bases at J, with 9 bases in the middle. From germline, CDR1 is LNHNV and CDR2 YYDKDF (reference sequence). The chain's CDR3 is CATSRDPGNYNSPLHF. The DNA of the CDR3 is TGTGCCACCAGCAGAGACCCCGGGAACTATAATTCACCCCTCCACTTT.

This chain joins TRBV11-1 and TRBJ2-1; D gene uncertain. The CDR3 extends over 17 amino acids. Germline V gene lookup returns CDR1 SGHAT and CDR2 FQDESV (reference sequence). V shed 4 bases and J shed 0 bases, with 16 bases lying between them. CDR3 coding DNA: TGTGCCAGCAGCTACGATAAGACTGTTAGCTCCTACAATGAGCAGTTCTTC. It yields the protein CASSYDKTVSSYNEQFF. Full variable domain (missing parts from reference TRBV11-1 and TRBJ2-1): EAEVAQSPRYKITEKSQAVAFWCDPISGHATLYWYRQILGQGPELLVQFQDESVVDDSQLPKDRFSAERLKGVDSTLKIQPAELGDSAMYLCASSYDKTVSSYNEQFFGPGTRLTVL.

The chain's CDR3 is CASSPLLIGRDGYTF. DNA of the CDR3: TGTGCCAGCAGCCCCCTTCTGATAGGGCGAGATGGCTACACCTTC. The chain links TRBV9 to TRBJ1-2; D call uncertain. V lost 4 bases, J lost 6 bases, and 19 bases lay in between. This CDR3 is built from 15 residues. CDR1 and CDR2 from the germline V gene are SGDLS and YYNGEE.

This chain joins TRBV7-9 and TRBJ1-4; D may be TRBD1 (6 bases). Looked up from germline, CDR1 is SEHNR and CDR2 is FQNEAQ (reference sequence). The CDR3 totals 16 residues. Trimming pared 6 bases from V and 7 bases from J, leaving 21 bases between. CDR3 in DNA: TGTGCCAGCAGTTCAACCGAGACAGGCGATATTGAAAAACTGTTTTTT. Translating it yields CASSSTETGDIEKLFF.

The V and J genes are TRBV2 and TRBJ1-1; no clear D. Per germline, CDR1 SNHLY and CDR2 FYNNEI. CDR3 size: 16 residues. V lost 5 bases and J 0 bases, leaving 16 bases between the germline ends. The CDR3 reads CASSSPPEEMNTEAFF. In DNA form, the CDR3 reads TGTGCCAGCAGTTCGCCCCCCGAGGAAATGAACACTGAAGCTTTCTTT.

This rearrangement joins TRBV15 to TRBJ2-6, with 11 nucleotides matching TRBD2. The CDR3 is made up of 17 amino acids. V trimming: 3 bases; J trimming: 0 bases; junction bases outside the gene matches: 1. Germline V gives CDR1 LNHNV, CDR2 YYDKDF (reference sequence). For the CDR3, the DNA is TGTGCCACCAGCAGGACTAGCGGGGTCTCTGGGGCCAACGTCCTGACTTTC. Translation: CATSRTSGVSGANVLTF. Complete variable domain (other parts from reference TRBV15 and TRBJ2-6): DAMVIQNPRYQVTQFGKPVTLSCSQTLNHNVMYWYQQKSSQAPKLLFHYYDKDFNNEADTPDNFQSRRPNTSFCFLDIRSPGLGDTAMYLCATSRTSGVSGANVLTFGAGSRLTVL.

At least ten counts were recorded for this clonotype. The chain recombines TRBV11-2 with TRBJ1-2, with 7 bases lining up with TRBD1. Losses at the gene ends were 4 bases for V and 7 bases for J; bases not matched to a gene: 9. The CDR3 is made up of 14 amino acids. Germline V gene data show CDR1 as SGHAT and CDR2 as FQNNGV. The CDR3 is CASSSGTGASGYTF. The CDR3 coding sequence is TGTGCCAGCAGCTCCGGTACAGGGGCCAGTGGCTACACCTTC.

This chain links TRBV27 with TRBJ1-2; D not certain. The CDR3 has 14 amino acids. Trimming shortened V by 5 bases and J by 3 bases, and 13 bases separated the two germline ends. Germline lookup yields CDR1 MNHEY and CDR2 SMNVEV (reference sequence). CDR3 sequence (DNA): TGTGCCAGCAGTCCAGCGCCGGGTGACTATGGCTACACCTTC. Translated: CASSPAPGDYGYTF.